In its sample, the clone carrying this T cell receptor beta chain was seen once. Its antigen is still unknown. TCRdb's table, derived via immunoSEQ multiplex PCR, lists solely in-frame clones and lacks some. The table lists roughly 850,000 clones, around 96% of them singletons. This sample stems from a study of shared clonotypes between healthy human individuals. For the study at large: The plates for each donor numbered three CD4 naive, three CD4 memory, two CD8 naive and one CD8 memory. Study findings and constraints: Rarefaction demonstrated incomplete sorted-subset sequencing despite large depth. Generally, estimated richness proved larger in naive subsets than it did in memory subsets.

CD45RO-negative, CCR7-positively selected cells formed the naive CD8 fraction, excluding terminally differentiated effector memory CD45RA+ cells. The CDR3 loop spans 15 amino acids. Trimming took 5 bases from V and 2 from J, leaving 15 bases between them. The V gene's germline CDR1 is SEHNR and CDR2 FQNEAQ (reference sequence). The sequenced sample consisted of naive CD8+ T cells sorted from blood. This sequence joins TRBV7-9 and TRBJ1-2; D possibly corresponds to TRBD1 (5 bases). The origin of this receptor is a man aged 25-40 years in good health. The CDR3 nucleotides are TGTGCCAGCAGCCCGGGGACGGACCTCAACTATGGCTACACCTTC. This codes for CASSPGTDLNYGYTF.